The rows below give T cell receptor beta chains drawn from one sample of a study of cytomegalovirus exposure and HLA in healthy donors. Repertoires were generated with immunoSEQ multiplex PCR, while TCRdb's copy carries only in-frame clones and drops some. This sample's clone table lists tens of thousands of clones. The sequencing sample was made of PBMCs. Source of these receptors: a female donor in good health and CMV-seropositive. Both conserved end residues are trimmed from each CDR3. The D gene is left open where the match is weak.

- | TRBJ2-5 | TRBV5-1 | ASSYSGVQETQY
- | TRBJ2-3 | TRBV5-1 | ASSLAQGTDTQY
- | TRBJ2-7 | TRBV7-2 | ASSLGAYEQY
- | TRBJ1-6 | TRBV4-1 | ASSQWQGNSPLH
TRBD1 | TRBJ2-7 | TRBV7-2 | ASSLVATGGADYEQY
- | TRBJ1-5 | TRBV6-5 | ASSGGHTQPQH
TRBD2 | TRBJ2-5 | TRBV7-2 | ASSTRGLVAEGPQY
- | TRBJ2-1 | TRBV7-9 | ASSLVRQPFIFYNEQF
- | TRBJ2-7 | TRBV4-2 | ASSQESGSAHEQY
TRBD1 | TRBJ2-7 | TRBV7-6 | ASSLGGTGSYEQY
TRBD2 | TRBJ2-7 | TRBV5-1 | ASSEIAGGNYEQY
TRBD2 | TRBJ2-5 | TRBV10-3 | AITSGTSGEQY
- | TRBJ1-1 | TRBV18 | ASSPGATDTEAF
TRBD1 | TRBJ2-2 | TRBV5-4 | ASTPTGTNTGELF
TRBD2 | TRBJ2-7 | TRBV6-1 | ASRLGRAYEQY
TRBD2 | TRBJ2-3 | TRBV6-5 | ASSSQLAGGVDTQY
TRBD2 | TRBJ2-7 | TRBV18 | ASSLTSGRAGVKTEQY
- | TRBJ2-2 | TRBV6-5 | ASSYAARGTGELF
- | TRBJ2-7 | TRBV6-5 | ASSHPGGTYEQY
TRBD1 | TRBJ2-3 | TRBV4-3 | ASSRGQGFQGTQY
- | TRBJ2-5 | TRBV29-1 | SVERETQY